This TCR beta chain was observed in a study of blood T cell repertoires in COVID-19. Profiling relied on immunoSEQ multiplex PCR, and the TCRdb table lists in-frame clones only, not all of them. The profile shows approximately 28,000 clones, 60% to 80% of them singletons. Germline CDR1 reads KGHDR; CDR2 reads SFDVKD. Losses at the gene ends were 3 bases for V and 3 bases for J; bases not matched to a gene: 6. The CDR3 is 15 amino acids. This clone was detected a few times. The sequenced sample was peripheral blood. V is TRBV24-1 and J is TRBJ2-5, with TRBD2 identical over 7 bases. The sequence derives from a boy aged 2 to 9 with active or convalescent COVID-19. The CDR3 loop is CATSDPGDYKETQYF. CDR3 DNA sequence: TGTGCCACCAGTGATCCTGGGGACTATAAAGAGACCCAGTACTTC.